The next 21 T cell receptor beta chains were all read from a single sample in a study of OX40 agonist ivuxolimab in advanced cancers. Sequencing used immunoSEQ multiplex PCR; TCRdb keeps in-frame clones, though not all of them. This table has 65,000 to 95,000 clones, roughly 88% appearing once. Sequencing used CD4+ or CD8+ T cells sorted from blood, obtained in a trial of the OX40 agonist ivuxolimab. These TCRs come from an adult with an advanced solid tumor such as melanoma, head and neck, liver or kidney cancer.

This chain links TRBV15 with TRBJ2-6; no firm D call. V lost 9 bases, J lost 0 bases, and 3 bases lay in between. Per germline, CDR1 LNHNV and CDR2 YYDKDF (reference sequence). CDR3 length: 12 amino acids. DNA for the CDR3: TGTGCCACGTACTCTGGGGCCAACGTCCTGACTTTC. Its protein product is CATYSGANVLTF.

This clone was picked up a small number of times. V gene TRBV7-8 combines with J gene TRBJ2-5; possible D gene TRBD2, 5 bases. V lost 0 bases, J lost 5 bases, and 13 bases lay in between. Germline V gene sequence: CDR1 SGHVS, CDR2 FQNEAQ. The CDR3 has 15 amino acids. CDR3 nucleotides: TGTGCCAGCAGCTTAGCGGGAGTCTCGGGGGAGACCCAGTACTTC. Amino acid sequence: CASSLAGVSGETQYF.

The chain joins TRBV7-9 to TRBJ2-3; D possibly corresponds to TRBD2 (6 bases). Per the germline V gene, CDR1 is SEHNR and CDR2 is FQNEAQ (reference sequence). V shed 7 bases and J shed 2 bases, with 16 bases lying between them. This CDR3 is 15 amino acids long. The CDR3 nucleotides are TGTGCCAGCACAGCCCCTGCGGGGAACACAGATACGCAGTATTTT. It encodes CASTAPAGNTDTQYF.

This clone was observed once. V gene TRBV5-6 combines with J gene TRBJ2-6; no clear D gene. The germline CDR1 and CDR2 sequences are SGHDT and YYEEEE. V was trimmed by 4 bases and J by 0 bases, leaving 17 bases between them. CDR3 length: 18 amino acids. The CDR3 DNA sequence: TGTGCCAGCAGCCTCTTCCGAGCTTTTGACTCTGGGGCCAACGTCCTGACTTTC. Translating it yields CASSLFRAFDSGANVLTF. Full variable domain (remainder filled in from reference TRBV5-6 and TRBJ2-6): DAGVTQSPTHLIKTRGQQVTLRCSPKSGHDTVSWYQQALGQGPQFIFQYYEEEERQRGNFPDRFSGHQFPNYSSELNVNALLLGDSALYLCASSLFRAFDSGANVLTFGAGSRLTVL.

On this clone itself: Other DNA sequences from this sample encode an identical CDR3 as well. This chain uses TRBV7-9 with TRBJ2-1; D not resolved. CDR1 and CDR2 (germline): SEHNR, FQNEAQ (reference sequence). The CDR3 has 14 residues. V dropped 5 bases and J dropped 6 bases, with 14 bases sitting between them. DNA of the CDR3: TGTGCCAGCAGCCCAAAGGTGGTGTCCAATGAGCAGTTCTTC. Its protein product is CASSPKVVSNEQFF.

The chain uses TRBV7-8 and TRBJ2-5; D ambiguous. This CDR3 comprises 12 residues. The V and J ends lost 1 base and 2 bases respectively, with 2 bases between them. CDR1 is SGHVS and CDR2 is FQNEAQ in the germline V gene. The CDR3 bases are TGTGCCAGCAGCTTAGATCAAGAGACCCAGTACTTC. Protein product: CASSLDQETQYF.

The chain is built from TRBV11-2 and TRBJ2-6; TRBD2 matches at 12 bases. The CDR3 is made up of 18 amino acids. V shed 5 bases and J 0 bases; nucleotides not matched to a gene: 5. CDR1 is SGHAT, CDR2 FQNNGV, per germline. CDR3 DNA sequence: TGTGCCAGCAGCCGGACTAGCGGGGTTTTCTCTGGGGCCAACGTCCTGACTTTC. Its protein product is CASSRTSGVFSGANVLTF.

The chain recombines TRBV6-6 with TRBJ2-1; D not resolved. The length of the CDR3 is 12 residues. Trimming shortened V by 5 bases and J by 9 bases, and 11 bases separated the two germline ends. Germline-derived CDR1 and CDR2 are MNHNY and SVGAGI (reference sequence). The CDR3 coding sequence is TGTGCCAGCAGTCCTCATAGGAGTGAGCAGTTCTTC. It is translated as CASSPHRSEQFF.

This clone appeared a single time. This chain joins TRBV6-4 and TRBJ2-1; TRBD2 might be the D (5 bases). CDR1 is MRHNA, CDR2 SNTAGT, per germline. V dropped 3 bases and J dropped 10 bases, with 16 bases sitting between them. The CDR3 length is 14 residues. The CDR3 region is CASSENGMGEEQFF. CDR3 nucleotide sequence: TGTGCCAGCAGTGAGAACGGGATGGGTGAGGAGCAGTTCTTC.

This clone was recorded a few times. The V call is TRBV7-2, the J call TRBJ2-3; D possibly corresponds to TRBD2 (6 bases). CDR1 SGHTA and CDR2 FQGNSA come from the germline V gene. Trimming took 1 base from V and 3 from J, leaving 11 bases between them. The CDR3 loop spans 15 amino acids. The CDR3: CASSLVVGSTDTQYF. The DNA for the CDR3 is TGTGCCAGCAGCTTAGTGGTCGGGAGTACAGATACGCAGTATTTT.

Comments on this clone: Compared with germline, one end of the junction differs, possibly owing to a read error. V is TRBV7-7 and J is TRBJ2-2; D gene unclear. From germline, CDR1 is SSHAT and CDR2 FNYEAQ (reference sequence). The CDR3 runs 14 residues. The CDR3 DNA is TGTGCTAGCAGCCCCGCCTCAGAGACCGGGGAGCTGTTTTTT. Protein: CASSPASETGELFF.

This clone was seen a few times. The chain employs TRBV6-1 and TRBJ2-5; 8 nucleotides align to TRBD1. This CDR3 is 13 amino acids long. The ends lost 4 bases at V and 3 bases at J; junction bases unmatched: 1. Germline V gene lookup returns CDR1 MNHNS and CDR2 SASEGT. The CDR3 sequence is CASSGGQEETQYF. The CDR3 nucleotides read TGTGCCAGCAGTGGGGGACAGGAAGAGACCCAGTACTTC.

This rearrangement joins TRBV18 to TRBJ1-4; D may be TRBD1 (5 bases). The CDR3 has 15 amino acids. The V end lost 5 bases, the J end lost 5 bases, and 15 bases lay between the germline ends. Germline values: CDR1 KGHSH, CDR2 LQKENI. The CDR3 loop is CASSSPGSRNEKLFF. CDR3 bases: TGTGCCAGCTCATCCCCAGGGTCAAGGAATGAAAAACTGTTTTTT.

The V call is TRBV7-2, the J call TRBJ2-3, with D perhaps TRBD2 (6 bases). Germline CDR1 is SGHTA and CDR2 is FQGNSA. The CDR3 runs to 14 residues. The V end lost 3 bases, the J end lost 6 bases, and 13 bases lay between the germline ends. The CDR3 loop reads CASSFGGSRDTQYF. The CDR3 DNA sequence: TGTGCCAGCAGCTTTGGGGGGTCCAGGGATACGCAGTATTTT.

The chain employs TRBV30 and TRBJ2-1; 10 nucleotides align to TRBD1. The CDR3 contains 13 residues. Per the germline V gene, CDR1 is GTSNPN and CDR2 is SVGIG (reference sequence). Trimming took 5 bases from V and 9 from J; bases not matched to a gene: 7. The CDR3, as DNA: TGTGCCTGGGCGGGACAGGGGAGGGGTGAGCAGTTCTTC. The encoded protein is CAWAGQGRGEQFF.

This rearrangement joins TRBV11-3 to TRBJ2-1; D is uncertain. V lost 1 base and J lost 3, with 10 bases in between. In germline, CDR1 is SGHNT, CDR2 YENEEA. The CDR3 contains 15 residues. The CDR3 region has the DNA TGTGCCAGCAGCTTAGGTCTCCAGTACTACAATGAGCAGTTCTTC. This encodes CASSLGLQYYNEQFF.

The chain is built from TRBV6-5 and TRBJ2-1, with D hard to call. This CDR3 comprises 15 residues. In germline, CDR1 is MNHEY, CDR2 SVGAGI. Trimming removed 5 bases at V and 3 bases at J, with 14 bases between. CDR3 sequence (DNA): TGTGCCAGCAGTCTGGGCCCGCCGGACTACAATGAGCAGTTCTTC. Protein sequence: CASSLGPPDYNEQFF.

This rearrangement joins TRBV7-2 to TRBJ2-3; D is unclear. V lost 5 bases and J 4 bases, leaving 7 bases between the germline ends. Germline loops: CDR1 SGHTA, CDR2 FQGNSA. CDR3 size: 12 residues. CDR3 coding DNA: TGTGCCAGCAGCCCAAATCCAGATACGCAGTATTTT. Its protein is CASSPNPDTQYF.

CDR3 nucleotides: TGTGCCAGCAGCAGATGGACAGCGAACACCGGGGAGCTGTTTTTT. It yields the protein CASSRWTANTGELFF. This rearrangement joins TRBV5-4 to TRBJ2-2; tentatively, D is TRBD1 (6 bases). The germline CDR1 and CDR2 sequences are SGHNT and YYREEE (reference sequence). The germline V and J ends were trimmed by 4 bases and 0 bases, with 10 bases remaining between them. CDR3 size: 15 residues.

The V gene is TRBV7-9, the J gene TRBJ1-1; 7 positions agree with TRBD1. Germline-derived CDR1 and CDR2 are SEHNR and FQNEAQ (reference sequence). The CDR3 sequence is 15 residues long. Trimming took 3 bases from V and 1 from J; bases not matched to a gene: 5. The DNA of the CDR3 is TGTGCCAGCAGCTTGAGGGGGACAGCGAACACTGAAGCTTTCTTT. Translation: CASSLRGTANTEAFF.

The chain employs TRBV2 and TRBJ1-5; 7 bases fit TRBD1. The CDR3 runs 15 residues. V shed 6 bases, J shed 3 bases, and the junction held 8 bases outside the gene matches. Germline V lookup: CDR1 SNHLY, CDR2 FYNNEI. DNA for the CDR3: TGTGCCAGCAGCTTCACAGGGGTGAACAATCAGCCCCAGCATTTT. This sequence encodes CASSFTGVNNQPQHF. Full variable domain (outside the CDR3, taken from reference TRBV2 and TRBJ1-5): EPEVTQTPSHQVTQMGQEVILRCVPISNHLYFYWYRQILGQKVEFLVSFYNNEISEKSEIFDDQFSVERPDGSNFTLKIRSTKLEDSAMYFCASSFTGVNNQPQHFGDGTRLSIL.